Listed here are 22 T cell receptor beta chains from one sample, sequenced in a study of blood T cell repertoires in COVID-19. Sequencing was performed with immunoSEQ multiplex PCR; in TCRdb, only in-frame clones are kept and a portion is missing. The data contain about 100,000 clones, 90% to 95% of them singletons. The sample consisted of peripheral blood. Receptors originate from a human donor in a cohort sampled during active COVID-19.

The V call is TRBV19, the J call TRBJ2-3; the match to TRBD2 covers 11 bases. J was trimmed by 3 bases and V by 10 bases; bases with no gene match: 9. CDR3 length: 15 amino acids. CDR1 is LNHDA and CDR2 is SQIVND in the germline V gene (reference sequence). CDR3 residues: CATQTTSGVTDTQYF. The CDR3 DNA follows: TGTGCCACCCAGACGACTAGCGGGGTAACAGATACGCAGTATTTT.

The chain has TRBV7-9 and TRBJ2-1, with 12 bases matching TRBD2. The CDR3 spans 15 residues. Losses at the gene ends were 3 bases for V and 4 bases for J; bases not matched to a gene: 1. Per the germline V gene, CDR1 is SEHNR and CDR2 is FQNEAQ (reference sequence). The CDR3 nucleotides are TGTGCCAGCAGCTTTGGACTAGCGGGATACAATGAGCAGTTCTTC. Its translation is CASSFGLAGYNEQFF.

The chain has TRBV7-8 and TRBJ1-5; 8 nucleotides match TRBD1. The ends lost 3 bases at V and 6 bases at J; junction bases unmatched: 7. This CDR3 contains 15 residues. Looked up from germline, CDR1 is SGHVS and CDR2 is FQNEAQ. CDR3 sequence reads: CASSLGTGYGQPQHF. CDR3 DNA sequence: TGTGCCAGCAGCTTGGGGACAGGATACGGTCAGCCCCAGCATTTT.

J is TRBJ2-1 and V is TRBV14; D is unclear. V gave up 4 bases and J gave up 1 base, with 5 bases separating them. The germline V gene encodes CDR1 SGHDN and CDR2 FVKESK. The CDR3 totals 13 residues. In nucleotides, the CDR3 is TGTGCCAGCAGCCCACTATCCTACAATGAGCAGTTCTTC. Its protein product is CASSPLSYNEQFF.

This clone was seen just once. V usage is TRBV7-9 and J usage is TRBJ1-5, with D unclear. The V and J ends lost 3 bases and 7 bases respectively, with 7 bases between them. The CDR3 consists of 12 residues. Germline CDR1 reads SEHNR; CDR2 reads FQNEAQ (reference sequence). The CDR3 nucleotides read TGTGCCAGCAGCTTCACCGGGCAGCCCCAGCATTTT. Protein: CASSFTGQPQHF.

The rearrangement links TRBV19 to TRBJ1-5; possible D gene TRBD1, 5 bases. The V gene lost 2 bases and the J gene lost 3 bases, with 23 bases spanning the gap. The CDR3 has 19 amino acids. The germline CDR1 and CDR2 sequences are LNHDA and SQIVND (reference sequence). CDR3 loop: CASSIHLVPGRGNNQPQHF. As DNA, the CDR3 is TGTGCCAGTAGTATACACCTTGTCCCGGGACGGGGGAACAATCAGCCCCAGCATTTT.

The V call is TRBV9, the J call TRBJ1-2; D is ambiguous. The CDR3 is made up of 15 amino acids. Germline assignment: CDR1 SGDLS and CDR2 YYNGEE. The V gene lost 4 bases and the J gene lost 4 bases, with 17 bases spanning the gap. In nucleotides, the CDR3 is TGTGCCAGCAGCCCACACGGATCAGGAACCTATGGCTACACCTTC. Its translation is CASSPHGSGTYGYTF.

Written as DNA, the CDR3 is TGTGCCAGCAGCTTCGGGGGGGCTAGCGGTAGCACAGATACGCAGTATTTT. It translates to CASSFGGASGSTDTQYF. The chain uses TRBV5-4 and TRBJ2-3; 8 bases are a match to TRBD2. This CDR3 is built from 17 residues. Germline V gene sequence: CDR1 SGHNT, CDR2 YYREEE (reference sequence). Germline trimming cut 2 bases from V and 0 bases from J; bases unmatched to any gene: 8.

The genes are TRBV19 and TRBJ2-5; D may be TRBD2 (7 bases). Trimming shortened V by 3 bases and J by 2 bases, and 13 bases separated the two germline ends. This CDR3 spans 15 amino acids. Germline-derived CDR1 and CDR2 are LNHDA and SQIVND (reference sequence). CDR3 in DNA: TGTGCCAGTAGTATTTACGGGGGGCCTCAAGAGACCCAGTACTTC. Its protein is CASSIYGGPQETQYF.

The chain joins TRBV29-1 to TRBJ2-1; a possible D gene is TRBD2 (5 bases). The germline gives CDR1 SQVTM, CDR2 ANQGSEA. The CDR3 spans 13 residues. Trimming shortened V by 6 bases and J by 2 bases, and 11 bases separated the two germline ends. DNA of the CDR3: TGCAGCGTCTTGGACTCCCCCTACAATGAGCAGTTCTTC. This encodes CSVLDSPYNEQFF.

This chain joins TRBV18 and TRBJ2-3; possible D gene TRBD1, 6 bases. Per the germline V gene, CDR1 is KGHSH and CDR2 is LQKENI. The CDR3 totals 15 residues. Trimming cost V 4 bases and J 0 bases, with 11 bases left between them. In DNA form, the CDR3 reads TGTGCCAGCTCACACGGACAGACCAGCACAGATACGCAGTATTTT. This encodes CASSHGQTSTDTQYF.

The chain employs TRBV14 and TRBJ2-1, with D possibly matching TRBD1 (6 bases). The CDR3 totals 18 residues. V was shortened by 4 bases and J by 0 bases, with 19 bases between the two germline ends. Germline CDR1 SGHDN, CDR2 FVKESK. The CDR3 spells CASSLISSDSSSYNEQFF. CDR3 coding DNA: TGTGCCAGCAGCCTCATATCCTCGGACAGTAGCTCCTACAATGAGCAGTTCTTC.

This chain connects TRBV3-1 (or the pseudogene TRBV3-2) to TRBJ1-3; 9 nucleotides agree with TRBD1. The CDR3 loop spans 16 amino acids. J lost 0 bases, V lost 5 bases, and 5 bases had no gene match. Germline CDR1 reads LGHDT; CDR2 reads YNNKEL (reference sequence). The CDR3 DNA reads as TGTGCCAGCAGCAGGGGACAGGGAAACTCTGGAAACACCATATATTTT. This codes for CASSRGQGNSGNTIYF.

This chain joins TRBV6-5 and TRBJ2-7; 7 positions match TRBD1. The V gene end was trimmed by 5 bases and the J gene end by 2 bases; junction bases not matched to a gene: 6. There are 14 residues in the CDR3. Germline CDR1 and CDR2: MNHEY and SVGAGI. Here the CDR3 reads CASSSRQGTYEQYF. In DNA form, the CDR3 reads TGTGCCAGCAGTAGCCGACAGGGTACCTACGAGCAGTACTTC.

A remark on this clone: Given the absence of the conserved phenylalanine or tryptophan at the CDR3 end, a read error is likely. No DNA is shown, since the ends of the CDR3 on it are uncertain; the CDR3 is the one TCRdb lists. The rearrangement uses TRBV12-3 or TRBV12-4 and TRBJ2-4; the table calls TRBD2, which could not be checked here. The CDR3 is 8 residues long, counting both termini. This CDR3 is CASSLACV.

The V and J genes are TRBV27 and TRBJ2-3; D possibly corresponds to TRBD2 (7 bases). The germline gives CDR1 MNHEY, CDR2 SMNVEV (reference sequence). The CDR3 runs 16 residues. Trimming shortened V by 5 bases and J by 2 bases, and 17 bases separated the two germline ends. CDR3: CASSQTGRGNTDTQYF. In DNA, the CDR3 is TGTGCCAGCAGTCAAACAGGGAGGGGTAACACAGATACGCAGTATTTT.

This clone is a singleton in its sample. V is TRBV19 and J is TRBJ2-4; 10 nucleotides match TRBD2. The CDR3 spans 14 residues. With V trimmed by 8 bases and J by 5 bases, 6 bases remained unmatched. Germline lookup yields CDR1 LNHDA and CDR2 SQIVND (reference sequence). CDR3 protein: CASQTSGTENIQYF. The DNA for the CDR3 is TGTGCCAGTCAAACTAGCGGGACGGAAAACATTCAGTACTTC.

The rearrangement links TRBV24-1 to TRBJ2-1; possibly TRBD2 for D (5 bases). The ends were cut back, 4 bases at V and 3 bases at J, with 21 bases in the middle. The CDR3 loop spans 18 amino acids. Germline values: CDR1 KGHDR, CDR2 SFDVKD. DNA for the CDR3: TGTGCCACCAGTGACCGATTTAGCGTCCATGCGGACTACAATGAGCAGTTCTTC. Amino acids: CATSDRFSVHADYNEQFF.

This chain links TRBV4-1 with TRBJ2-7; 10 nucleotides align to TRBD2. This CDR3 has 16 amino acids. Looked up from germline, CDR1 is MGHRA and CDR2 is YSYEKL. J was trimmed by 1 base and V by 0 bases; bases with no gene match: 3. The CDR3 loop reads CASSQDLAGGSYEQYF. CDR3 sequence (DNA): TGCGCCAGCAGCCAAGATTTAGCGGGAGGATCCTACGAGCAGTACTTC.

This chain joins TRBV7-2 and TRBJ2-7, with D possibly TRBD1 on 6 matching bases. V was trimmed by 1 base and J by 0 bases, leaving 7 bases between them. CDR3 length: 14 amino acids. CDR1 SGHTA and CDR2 FQGNSA come from the germline V gene. CDR3 coding DNA: TGTGCCAGCAGCTTAGGGACAGACTCCTACGAGCAGTACTTC. Amino acids: CASSLGTDSYEQYF.

The genes are TRBV7-9 and TRBJ2-2; D ambiguous. CDR1 and CDR2 from the germline V gene are SEHNR and FQNEAQ (reference sequence). The CDR3 length is 15 residues. The V end lost 4 bases, the J end lost 5 bases, and 14 bases lay between the germline ends. In nucleotides, the CDR3 is TGTGCCAGCAGCTCCGAGATTTACGGTACCGGGGAGCTGTTTTTT. Amino acids: CASSSEIYGTGELFF.

This clone was seen a single time. The chain has TRBV18 and TRBJ1-6, with 11 bases fitting TRBD1. Trimming cost V 6 bases and J 8 bases; bases outside gene matches: 15. The CDR3 runs 18 residues. The germline V gene encodes CDR1 KGHSH and CDR2 LQKENI. The CDR3 region is CASSHVGQGVAPHSPLHF. CDR3 sequence (DNA): TGTGCCAGCTCGCACGTGGGACAGGGGGTTGCACCCCATTCACCCCTCCACTTT. Supplemented by reference TRBV18 and TRBJ1-6, the full variable domain reads NAGVMQNPRHLVRRRGQEARLRCSPMKGHSHVYWYRQLPEEGLKFMVYLQKENIIDESGMPKERFSAEFPKEGPSILRIQQVVRGDSAAYFCASSHVGQGVAPHSPLHFGNGTRLTVT.